The clone carrying this T cell receptor beta chain came up many times. This specimen belongs to a study of early T cells in non-severe SARS-CoV-2 infection. The CDR3 loop spans 13 amino acids. V gave up 2 bases and J gave up 7 bases, with 11 bases separating them. Via MiXCR, TCRdb re-called the 5' RACE reads, giving one row per CDR3 protein. The sample has 30,000 to 40,000 distinct CDR3 sequences; under 6% are singletons. The rearrangement uses TRBV12-3 or TRBV12-4 and TRBJ1-1, with no clear D. Sequencing was performed on whole blood. This receptor was obtained from an adult who was a healthcare worker with PCR-confirmed SARS-CoV-2 infection or an uninfected control (not recorded which). The CDR3 region has the DNA TGTGCCAGCAGTTTACGGCAATCGGGTGAAGCTTTCTTT. It encodes CASSLRQSGEAFF.